This T cell receptor beta chain was obtained from a study of Ad26.COV2.S vaccination and SARS-CoV-2 variants. Study context: This donor came from the COV1001 trial of Ad26.COV2.S. Doses of Ad26.COV2.S were injected into muscle once or twice, 56 days apart. Overall study findings and caveats: Vaccine and placebo groups showed comparable non-spike TCR breadth.

About this clone: No antigen is known for it.

Produced via immunoSEQ multiplex PCR; TCRdb's table is partial and in-frame only. The sample shows hundreds of thousands of clones, 85% of them seen only once. The germline V and J ends were trimmed by 1 base and 5 bases, with 9 bases remaining between them. Germline V lookup: CDR1 SGHVS, CDR2 FQNEAQ. The CDR3 has 14 residues. Noted treatment: roughly 20 received Ad26.COV2.S at low or high dose, single or two shots; roughly 5 received placebo; per-sample allocation not given. Vaccine and placebo recipients were sampled on day 63 after the first injection. Donor was an adult aged 18-55 years in Boston.

This chain links TRBV7-8 with TRBJ2-1; D ambiguous. The receptor's source is a person aged 18-60 years who received the Ad26.COV2.S COVID-19 vaccine or a placebo. The starting material was peripheral blood, obtained in a trial of Ad26.COV2.S vaccine versus placebo. CDR3: CASSLGAINNEQFF. The DNA of the CDR3 is TGTGCCAGCAGCTTAGGGGCCATCAACAATGAGCAGTTCTTC.